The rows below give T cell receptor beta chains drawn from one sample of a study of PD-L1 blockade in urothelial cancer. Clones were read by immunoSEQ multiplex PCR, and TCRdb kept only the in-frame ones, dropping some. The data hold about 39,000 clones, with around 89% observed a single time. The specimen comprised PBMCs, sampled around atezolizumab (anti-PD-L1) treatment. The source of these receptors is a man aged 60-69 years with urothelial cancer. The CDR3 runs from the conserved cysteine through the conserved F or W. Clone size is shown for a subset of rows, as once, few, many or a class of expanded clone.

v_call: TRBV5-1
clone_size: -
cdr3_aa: CASSTGLAGGHADTQYF

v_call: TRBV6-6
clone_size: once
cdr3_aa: CASSYSGGGYEQYF

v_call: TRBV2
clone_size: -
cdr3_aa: CASSELPTARYEQYF

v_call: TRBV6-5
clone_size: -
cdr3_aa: CASSYSYRTSNYGYTF

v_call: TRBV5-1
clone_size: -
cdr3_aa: CASSTGLAGATQETQYF

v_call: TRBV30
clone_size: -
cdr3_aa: CAWSVLAGGTEQYF

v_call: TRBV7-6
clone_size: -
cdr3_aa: CASSPTDFQETQYF

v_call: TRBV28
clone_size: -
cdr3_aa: CATISGPNMEQYF

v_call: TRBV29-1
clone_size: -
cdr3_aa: CSVEAPRRLAGGTDTQYF

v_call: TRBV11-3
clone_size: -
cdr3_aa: CASAPTESSYNEQFF

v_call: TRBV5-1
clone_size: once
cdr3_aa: CASSLNTGGANTEAFF

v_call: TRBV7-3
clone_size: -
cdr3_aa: CASSNGPASSGNTIYF

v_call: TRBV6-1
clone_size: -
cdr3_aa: CASRRNTDTQYF

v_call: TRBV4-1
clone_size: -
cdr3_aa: CASSQDLGQGTEAFF

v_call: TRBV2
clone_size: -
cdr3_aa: CASSVVGASLTPGEQFF

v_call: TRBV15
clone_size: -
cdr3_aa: CATSKNPGQLATNEKLFF

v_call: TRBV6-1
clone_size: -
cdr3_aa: CASSGPSGDYGYGYTF

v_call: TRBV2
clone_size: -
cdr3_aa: CASSTRTGRPSGNTIYF

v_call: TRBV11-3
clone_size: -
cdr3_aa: CASSSRDRAYF

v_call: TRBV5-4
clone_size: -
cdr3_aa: CASSFGGGSTDTQYF

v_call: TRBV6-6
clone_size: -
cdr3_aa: CASSPSLQETQYF

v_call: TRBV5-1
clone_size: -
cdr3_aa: CASSFRGEQFF

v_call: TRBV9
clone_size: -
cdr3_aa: CASSVAPSGGLGKETQYF

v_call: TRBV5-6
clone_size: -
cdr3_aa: CASSLGQGWALYEQYF

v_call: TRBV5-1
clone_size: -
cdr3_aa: CASSPGDRNTEAFF

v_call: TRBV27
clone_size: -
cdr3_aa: CASSPRQGADTQYF

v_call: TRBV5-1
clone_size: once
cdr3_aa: CASQDRAETQYF

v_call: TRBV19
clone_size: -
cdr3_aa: CASSTGGNSGSRGEQYF

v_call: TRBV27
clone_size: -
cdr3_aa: CASSRDRGNSYQPQHF

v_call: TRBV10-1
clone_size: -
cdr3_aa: CTSSEGGGDTQYF

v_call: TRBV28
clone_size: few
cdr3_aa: CASSGTWELDTQYF

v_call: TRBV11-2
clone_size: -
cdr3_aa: CASSPQRGGGELFF

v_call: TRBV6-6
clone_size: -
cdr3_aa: CASSYSGLAGMNEQFF

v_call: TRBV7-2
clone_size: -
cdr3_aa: CASSPASSGGYNEQFF

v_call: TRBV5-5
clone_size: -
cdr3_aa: CASSLEERGGQPQHF

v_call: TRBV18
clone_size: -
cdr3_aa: CASSPRSGDLNTEAFF

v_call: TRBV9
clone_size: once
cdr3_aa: CASSVGDSFWGESRMVNTEAFF

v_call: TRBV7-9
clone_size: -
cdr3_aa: CASSLRGYEQYF

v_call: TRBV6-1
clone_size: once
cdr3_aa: CASRPSGSGELFF

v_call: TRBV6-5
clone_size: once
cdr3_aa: CASSSGLGKGELFF

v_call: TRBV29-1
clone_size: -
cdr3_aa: CSVESRVPQDTQYF